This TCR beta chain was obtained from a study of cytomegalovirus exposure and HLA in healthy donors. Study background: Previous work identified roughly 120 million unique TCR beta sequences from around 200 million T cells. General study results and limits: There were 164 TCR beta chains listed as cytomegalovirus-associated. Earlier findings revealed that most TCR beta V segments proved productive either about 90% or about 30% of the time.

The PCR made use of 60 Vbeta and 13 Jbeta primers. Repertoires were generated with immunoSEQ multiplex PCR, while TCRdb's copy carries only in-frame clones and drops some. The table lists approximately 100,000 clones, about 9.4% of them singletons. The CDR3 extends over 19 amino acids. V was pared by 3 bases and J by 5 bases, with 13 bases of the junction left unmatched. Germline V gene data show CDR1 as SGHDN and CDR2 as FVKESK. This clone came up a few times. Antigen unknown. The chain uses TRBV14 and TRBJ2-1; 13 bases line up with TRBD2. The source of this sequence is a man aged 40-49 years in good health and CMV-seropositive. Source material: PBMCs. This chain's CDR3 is CASSHRPGLAGVGDNEQFF. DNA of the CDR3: TGTGCCAGCAGCCATCGTCCCGGACTAGCGGGAGTCGGGGACAATGAGCAGTTCTTC. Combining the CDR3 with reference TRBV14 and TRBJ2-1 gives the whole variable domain EAGVTQFPSHSVIEKGQTVTLRCDPISGHDNLYWYRRVMGKEIKFLLHFVKESKQDESGMPNNRFLAERTGGTYSTLKVQPAELEDSGVYFCASSHRPGLAGVGDNEQFFGPGTRLTVL.